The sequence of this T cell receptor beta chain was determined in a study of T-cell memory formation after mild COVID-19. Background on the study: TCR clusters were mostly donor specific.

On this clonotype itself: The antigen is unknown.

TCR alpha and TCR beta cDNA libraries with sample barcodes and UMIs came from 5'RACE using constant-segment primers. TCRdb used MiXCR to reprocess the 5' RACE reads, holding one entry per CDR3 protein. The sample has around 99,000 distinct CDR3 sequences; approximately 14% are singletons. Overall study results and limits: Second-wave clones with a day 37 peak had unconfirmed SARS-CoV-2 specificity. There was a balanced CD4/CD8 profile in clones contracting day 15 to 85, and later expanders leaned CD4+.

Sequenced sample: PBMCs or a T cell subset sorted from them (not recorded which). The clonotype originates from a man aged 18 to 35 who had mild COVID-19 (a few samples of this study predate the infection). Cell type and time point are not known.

CDR3 sequence: CSVVRTGGTDTQYF. In DNA form, the CDR3 reads TGCAGCGTCGTGAGGACAGGAGGAACAGATACGCAGTATTTT. V gene TRBV29-1 combines with J gene TRBJ2-3, with 7 bases fitting TRBD1. Unmatched junction bases numbered 9, after V lost 6 bases and J lost 3 bases. Germline assignment: CDR1 SQVTM and CDR2 ANQGSEA. This CDR3 is built from 14 residues.